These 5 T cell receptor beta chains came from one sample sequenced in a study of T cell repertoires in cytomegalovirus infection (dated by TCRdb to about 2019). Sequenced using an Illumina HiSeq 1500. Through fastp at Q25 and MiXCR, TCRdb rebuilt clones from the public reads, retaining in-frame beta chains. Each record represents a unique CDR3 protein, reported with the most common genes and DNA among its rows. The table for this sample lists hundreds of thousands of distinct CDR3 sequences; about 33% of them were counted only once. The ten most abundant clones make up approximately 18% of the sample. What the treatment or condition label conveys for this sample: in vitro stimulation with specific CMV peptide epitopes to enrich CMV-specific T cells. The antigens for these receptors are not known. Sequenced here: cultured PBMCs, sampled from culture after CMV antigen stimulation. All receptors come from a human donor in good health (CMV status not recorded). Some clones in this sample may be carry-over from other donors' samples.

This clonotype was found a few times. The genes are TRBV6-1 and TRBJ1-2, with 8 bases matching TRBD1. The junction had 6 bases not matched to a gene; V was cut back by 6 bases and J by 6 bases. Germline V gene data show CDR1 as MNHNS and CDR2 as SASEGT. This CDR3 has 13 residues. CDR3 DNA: TGTGCCAGCAGCGAGACAGGGGAGGATGGCTACACCTTC. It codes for CASSETGEDGYTF.

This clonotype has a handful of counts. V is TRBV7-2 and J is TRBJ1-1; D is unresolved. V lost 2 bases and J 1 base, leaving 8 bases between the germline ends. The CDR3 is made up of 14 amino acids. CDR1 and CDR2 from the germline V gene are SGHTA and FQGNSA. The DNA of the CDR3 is TGTGCCAGCAGCTTAAGTCCTCAGAACACTGAAGCTTTCTTT. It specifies CASSLSPQNTEAFF.

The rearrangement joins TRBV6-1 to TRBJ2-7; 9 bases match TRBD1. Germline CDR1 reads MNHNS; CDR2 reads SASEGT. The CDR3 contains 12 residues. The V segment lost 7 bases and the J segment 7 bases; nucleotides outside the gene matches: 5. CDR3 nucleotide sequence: TGTGCCAGCACCAGGGGACAGGGAGAGCAGTACTTC. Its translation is CASTRGQGEQYF.

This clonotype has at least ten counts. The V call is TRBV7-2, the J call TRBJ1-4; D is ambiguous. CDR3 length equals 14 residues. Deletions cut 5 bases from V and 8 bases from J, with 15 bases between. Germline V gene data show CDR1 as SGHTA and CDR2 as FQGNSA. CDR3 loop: CASSSGNRGEKLFF. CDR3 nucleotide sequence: TGTGCCAGCAGCAGCGGGAATCGAGGGGAAAAACTGTTTTTT.

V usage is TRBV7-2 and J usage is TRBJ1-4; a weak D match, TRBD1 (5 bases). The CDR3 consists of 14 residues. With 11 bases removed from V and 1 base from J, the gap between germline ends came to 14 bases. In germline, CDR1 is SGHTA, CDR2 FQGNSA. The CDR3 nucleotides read TGTGCCCGGGAGGTTGGGGGAACTAATGAAAAACTGTTTTTT. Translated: CAREVGGTNEKLFF.